Listed below are T cell receptor beta chains from one sample, sequenced in a study of blood T cell repertoires in COVID-19. Assay used: immunoSEQ multiplex PCR; TCRdb lists only in-frame clones, some missing. The sample consists of some 220,000 clones, 84% of them appearing once. The specimen was peripheral blood. The receptor set was obtained from a woman aged 60-70 years with acute or convalescent COVID-19. Both conserved end residues are part of each CDR3. D genes are given only for firm matches. Clone size is given for some rows only: seen once, a few or many times, or a class if the clone is expanded.

clone_size: -; j_call: TRBJ1-2; d_call: TRBD1; v_call: TRBV3-1/TRBV3-2; cdr3_aa: CASSQKGASYGYTF; cdr3_nt: TGTGCCAGCAGCCAAAAGGGGGCGTCCTATGGCTACACCTTC
clone_size: -; j_call: TRBJ2-5; d_call: TRBD2; v_call: TRBV7-8; cdr3_aa: CASSLVVAGTQETQYF; cdr3_nt: TGTGCCAGCAGCTTAGTGGTAGCGGGGACCCAAGAGACCCAGTACTTC
clone_size: -; j_call: TRBJ2-1; d_call: -; v_call: TRBV7-2; cdr3_aa: CASSLRTGWHEQFF; cdr3_nt: TGTGCCAGCAGCTTAAGGACTGGGTGGCATGAGCAGTTCTTC
clone_size: -; j_call: TRBJ1-2; d_call: TRBD1; v_call: TRBV6-5; cdr3_aa: CASKDRGIRDGYTF; cdr3_nt: TGTGCCAGCAAGGACAGGGGAATCAGGGATGGCTACACCTTC
clone_size: -; j_call: TRBJ2-1; d_call: TRBD2; v_call: TRBV20-1; cdr3_aa: CSASSVGGGAREQFF; cdr3_nt: TGCAGTGCTAGTTCCGTTGGCGGGGGGGCGAGAGAGCAGTTCTTC
clone_size: few; j_call: TRBJ1-2; d_call: TRBD1; v_call: TRBV10-3; cdr3_aa: CAISEGGAWYGYTF; cdr3_nt: TGTGCCATCAGTGAAGGGGGCGCTTGGTATGGCTACACCTTC
clone_size: -; j_call: TRBJ2-5; d_call: TRBD2; v_call: TRBV10-3; cdr3_aa: CAISEGTSGGVKRTQYF; cdr3_nt: TGTGCCATCAGTGAGGGGACTAGCGGGGGGGTTAAGAGGACCCAGTACTTC
clone_size: few; j_call: TRBJ1-2; d_call: -; v_call: TRBV28; cdr3_aa: CASKDTARNGYTF; cdr3_nt: TGTGCCAGCAAAGACACCGCACGCAATGGCTACACCTTC
clone_size: -; j_call: TRBJ2-6; d_call: -; v_call: TRBV28; cdr3_aa: CASSFVRVSGANVLTF; cdr3_nt: TGTGCCAGCAGTTTTGTGCGAGTCTCTGGGGCCAACGTCCTGACTTTC
clone_size: -; j_call: TRBJ2-3; d_call: TRBD2; v_call: TRBV5-6; cdr3_aa: CASSSDLTSGGADTQYF; cdr3_nt: TGTGCCAGCAGCTCCGACCTGACTAGCGGGGGGGCAGATACGCAGTATTTT
clone_size: -; j_call: TRBJ1-4; d_call: TRBD1; v_call: TRBV10-3; cdr3_aa: CAISQTFGTGGEKLFF; cdr3_nt: TGTGCCATCAGCCAAACTTTCGGGACAGGGGGTGAAAAACTGTTTTTT
clone_size: -; j_call: TRBJ1-3; d_call: -; v_call: TRBV7-9; cdr3_aa: CASSSGDNSGNTIYF; cdr3_nt: TGTGCCAGCAGCTCCGGGGACAACTCTGGAAACACCATATATTTT
clone_size: -; j_call: TRBJ1-5; d_call: TRBD1; v_call: TRBV10-3; cdr3_aa: CAISVTGDSNQPQHF; cdr3_nt: TGTGCCATCAGTGTCACAGGGGATAGCAATCAGCCCCAGCATTTT
clone_size: -; j_call: TRBJ1-3; d_call: -; v_call: TRBV5-1; cdr3_aa: CASSLGQGNTIYF; cdr3_nt: TGCGCCAGCAGCTTGGGACAGGGAAACACCATATATTTT
clone_size: -; j_call: TRBJ1-6; d_call: TRBD1; v_call: TRBV15; cdr3_aa: CATSMRDRGDSPLHF; cdr3_nt: TGTGCCACCAGCATGAGGGACAGGGGGGATTCACCCCTCCACTTT
clone_size: -; j_call: TRBJ1-5; d_call: -; v_call: TRBV16; cdr3_aa: CASSQLFPGPGLPQHF; cdr3_nt: TGTGCCAGCAGCCAATTGTTCCCCGGTCCGGGACTTCCCCAGCATTTT
clone_size: -; j_call: TRBJ1-1; d_call: -; v_call: TRBV11-2; cdr3_aa: CASSLSFVDEAFF; cdr3_nt: TGTGCCAGCAGCTTGAGCTTCGTAGATGAAGCTTTCTTT
clone_size: -; j_call: TRBJ2-7; d_call: -; v_call: TRBV7-8; cdr3_aa: CASSSRQGITYEQYF; cdr3_nt: TGTGCCAGCAGCTCGAGGCAGGGGATCACTTACGAGCAGTACTTC
clone_size: -; j_call: TRBJ2-3; d_call: -; v_call: TRBV15; cdr3_aa: CATLRVSTDTQYF; cdr3_nt: TGTGCCACCCTGCGGGTGAGCACAGATACGCAGTATTTT
clone_size: -; j_call: TRBJ2-5; d_call: -; v_call: TRBV3-1/TRBV3-2; cdr3_aa: CASGELGLRMETQYF; cdr3_nt: TGTGCCAGCGGCGAGTTGGGACTCAGAATGGAGACCCAGTACTTC
clone_size: -; j_call: TRBJ2-3; d_call: -; v_call: TRBV20-1; cdr3_aa: CSARSGDTQYF; cdr3_nt: TGCAGTGCTAGATCCGGAGATACGCAGTATTTT
clone_size: -; j_call: TRBJ1-5; d_call: TRBD1; v_call: TRBV5-8; cdr3_aa: CASSFQGAGNQPQHF; cdr3_nt: TGTGCCAGCAGCTTCCAGGGGGCGGGCAATCAGCCCCAGCATTTT
clone_size: -; j_call: TRBJ2-5; d_call: -; v_call: TRBV29-1; cdr3_aa: CSVGAPQETQYF; cdr3_nt: TGCAGCGTTGGGGCACCCCAAGAGACCCAGTACTTC
clone_size: -; j_call: TRBJ2-3; d_call: -; v_call: TRBV29-1; cdr3_aa: CSPPSLSFSTDTQYF; cdr3_nt: TGCAGCCCCCCGTCTCTTTCCTTTAGCACAGATACGCAGTATTTT
clone_size: -; j_call: TRBJ1-3; d_call: -; v_call: TRBV6-7; cdr3_aa: CASRKGDSGNTIYF; cdr3_nt: TGTGCCAGCAGGAAGGGGGACTCTGGAAACACCATATATTTT
clone_size: -; j_call: TRBJ1-1; d_call: TRBD1; v_call: TRBV5-1; cdr3_aa: CASSPISGTVNTEAFF; cdr3_nt: TGCGCCAGCAGCCCGATCTCCGGGACAGTGAACACTGAAGCTTTCTTT
clone_size: -; j_call: TRBJ2-3; d_call: TRBD2; v_call: TRBV5-6; cdr3_aa: CASSYPRGGRVDTQYF; cdr3_nt: TGTGCCAGCAGCTACCCTCGGGGGGGGAGGGTCGATACGCAGTATTTT
clone_size: -; j_call: TRBJ1-3; d_call: -; v_call: TRBV6-5; cdr3_aa: CASTAGDGNTIYF; cdr3_nt: TGTGCCAGCACGGCAGGGGATGGAAACACCATATATTTT
clone_size: -; j_call: TRBJ1-2; d_call: TRBD1; v_call: TRBV25-1; cdr3_aa: CASSKLVPGQGADGYTF; cdr3_nt: TGTGCCAGCAGTAAACTAGTGCCGGGACAGGGGGCGGATGGCTACACCTTC
clone_size: -; j_call: TRBJ2-7; d_call: -; v_call: TRBV10-3; cdr3_aa: CAIAGTEEYEQYF; cdr3_nt: TGTGCCATTGCGGGAACAGAAGAGTACGAGCAGTACTTC
clone_size: -; j_call: TRBJ1-1; d_call: -; v_call: TRBV3-1/TRBV3-2; cdr3_aa: CASSQGSIGQTEAFF; cdr3_nt: TGTGCCAGCAGTCAAGGGAGTATCGGACAGACTGAAGCTTTCTTT
clone_size: -; j_call: TRBJ1-1; d_call: -; v_call: TRBV4-2; cdr3_aa: CASSQEGTKEAFF; cdr3_nt: TGTGCCAGCAGCCAAGAAGGGACAAAGGAAGCTTTCTTT
clone_size: -; j_call: TRBJ1-4; d_call: -; v_call: TRBV28; cdr3_aa: CASTIGSQKLFF; cdr3_nt: TGTGCCAGCACCATCGGGTCTCAAAAACTGTTTTTT
clone_size: -; j_call: TRBJ1-1; d_call: -; v_call: TRBV4-2; cdr3_aa: CASSQDGQGPTEAFF; cdr3_nt: TGTGCCAGCAGCCAAGATGGGCAGGGGCCCACTGAAGCTTTCTTT
clone_size: -; j_call: TRBJ2-7; d_call: TRBD1; v_call: TRBV5-6; cdr3_aa: CASSGGWGEQYF; cdr3_nt: TGTGCCAGCTCAGGGGGCTGGGGCGAGCAGTACTTC
clone_size: -; j_call: TRBJ2-7; d_call: -; v_call: TRBV19; cdr3_aa: CASRRGGGSSYEQYF; cdr3_nt: TGTGCCAGTAGGAGGGGAGGAGGGAGCTCCTACGAGCAGTACTTC
clone_size: -; j_call: TRBJ1-6; d_call: TRBD1; v_call: TRBV14; cdr3_aa: CASSQVEGASPLHF; cdr3_nt: TGTGCCAGCAGCCAAGTCGAGGGGGCATCACCCCTCCACTTT
clone_size: -; j_call: TRBJ2-1; d_call: TRBD2; v_call: TRBV3-1/TRBV3-2; cdr3_aa: CASSIGRGLDEQFF; cdr3_nt: TGTGCCAGCAGCATAGGGAGGGGACTGGATGAGCAGTTCTTC
clone_size: -; j_call: TRBJ1-6; d_call: TRBD1; v_call: TRBV19; cdr3_aa: CASSRTRDRDNSPLHF; cdr3_nt: TGTGCCAGTAGTAGAACCCGGGACAGGGACAATTCACCCCTCCACTTT
clone_size: -; j_call: TRBJ1-4; d_call: TRBD1; v_call: TRBV19; cdr3_aa: CASSIRTGVEKLFF; cdr3_nt: TGTGCCAGTAGTATCCGGACAGGGGTAGAAAAACTGTTTTTT
clone_size: -; j_call: TRBJ1-2; d_call: TRBD1; v_call: TRBV2; cdr3_aa: CARRMAPGQGAGNYGYTF; cdr3_nt: TGTGCCAGGCGTATGGCACCGGGACAGGGGGCTGGAAACTATGGCTACACCTTC
clone_size: few; j_call: TRBJ2-1; d_call: -; v_call: TRBV6-2/TRBV6-3; cdr3_aa: CASSTFGGNNEQFF; cdr3_nt: TGTGCCAGCAGTACGTTCGGAGGGAACAATGAGCAGTTCTTC
clone_size: few; j_call: TRBJ1-2; d_call: -; v_call: TRBV28; cdr3_aa: CASRPSGDLNYGYTF; cdr3_nt: TGTGCCAGCAGACCCTCGGGAGATCTTAACTATGGCTACACCTTC
clone_size: -; j_call: TRBJ1-2; d_call: TRBD1; v_call: TRBV7-9; cdr3_aa: CASSFTGQGLHGYTF; cdr3_nt: TGTGCCAGCAGCTTTACGGGACAGGGGCTCCATGGCTACACCTTC
clone_size: -; j_call: TRBJ1-2; d_call: TRBD1; v_call: TRBV5-4; cdr3_aa: CASSLALGDSLSLNYGYTF; cdr3_nt: TGTGCCAGCAGCTTGGCCCTCGGGGACAGTTTATCCCTCAACTATGGCTACACCTTC
clone_size: -; j_call: TRBJ1-6; d_call: -; v_call: TRBV11-2; cdr3_aa: CASSLVPGTNLRALHF; cdr3_nt: TGTGCCAGCAGCTTAGTCCCCGGAACAAACCTCCGGGCCCTCCACTTT
clone_size: -; j_call: TRBJ2-3; d_call: -; v_call: TRBV5-1; cdr3_aa: CASSLGRGTDTQYF; cdr3_nt: TGCGCCAGCAGCTTGGGACGGGGCACAGATACGCAGTATTTT
clone_size: -; j_call: TRBJ1-5; d_call: -; v_call: TRBV28; cdr3_aa: CASSSPDRLDQPQHF; cdr3_nt: TGTGCCAGCAGTTCTCCAGACAGGCTGGATCAGCCCCAGCATTTT
clone_size: -; j_call: TRBJ1-5; d_call: -; v_call: TRBV15; cdr3_aa: CATSRDRGGQPQHF; cdr3_nt: TGTGCCACCAGCAGAGACAGGGGCGGTCAGCCCCAGCATTTT
clone_size: -; j_call: TRBJ1-2; d_call: -; v_call: TRBV29-1; cdr3_aa: CSATPQEGYTF; cdr3_nt: TGCAGCGCAACCCCGCAAGAGGGCTACACCTTC
clone_size: -; j_call: TRBJ2-1; d_call: TRBD2; v_call: TRBV5-4; cdr3_aa: CASSLWGGGTGEQFF; cdr3_nt: TGTGCCAGCAGCTTGTGGGGGGGTGGCACCGGAGAGCAGTTCTTC
clone_size: -; j_call: TRBJ1-4; d_call: -; v_call: TRBV30; cdr3_aa: CAWRNLQNNEKLFF; cdr3_nt: TGTGCCTGGAGGAACCTACAGAATAATGAAAAACTGTTTTTT
clone_size: -; j_call: TRBJ2-1; d_call: -; v_call: TRBV12-3/TRBV12-4; cdr3_aa: CASTVEGNNEQFF; cdr3_nt: TGTGCCAGCACCGTGGAGGGAAACAATGAGCAGTTCTTC
clone_size: once; j_call: TRBJ1-2; d_call: -; v_call: TRBV7-2; cdr3_aa: CASSSGQGGGYTF; cdr3_nt: TGTGCCAGCAGCTCGGGCCAAGGAGGGGGCTACACCTTC
clone_size: -; j_call: TRBJ1-5; d_call: -; v_call: TRBV4-2; cdr3_aa: CASSQGVNQPQHF; cdr3_nt: TGTGCCAGCAGCCAAGGAGTGAATCAGCCCCAGCATTTT
clone_size: -; j_call: TRBJ2-3; d_call: TRBD2; v_call: TRBV30; cdr3_aa: CAWSFTSGGADTQYF; cdr3_nt: TGTGCCTGGAGTTTTACTAGCGGGGGGGCAGATACGCAGTATTTT
clone_size: -; j_call: TRBJ1-3; d_call: TRBD1; v_call: TRBV5-4; cdr3_aa: CASSLMGQSSGNTIYF; cdr3_nt: TGTGCCAGCAGCCTCATGGGACAGTCCTCTGGAAACACCATATATTTT
clone_size: -; j_call: TRBJ1-2; d_call: -; v_call: TRBV19; cdr3_aa: CASSMPGQGLYGYTF; cdr3_nt: TGTGCCAGTAGTATGCCGGGACAAGGACTCTATGGCTACACCTTC
clone_size: -; j_call: TRBJ2-2; d_call: -; v_call: TRBV6-6; cdr3_aa: CASSYIANGELFF; cdr3_nt: TGTGCCAGCAGTTACATAGCCAACGGGGAGCTGTTTTTT
clone_size: -; j_call: TRBJ1-2; d_call: -; v_call: TRBV5-1; cdr3_aa: CASSLGQNYGYTF; cdr3_nt: TGCGCCAGCAGCTTGGGACAGAACTATGGCTACACCTTC